Listed below are T cell receptor beta chains from one sample, sequenced in a study of T cell responses to AZD1222 COVID-19 vaccine. TCRdb keeps only in-frame clones here, not all; method: immunoSEQ multiplex PCR. The sample lists 95,000 to 150,000 clones, roughly 84% occurring once. The material was peripheral blood, obtained on day 0 of AZD1222 vaccination. The receptor set was obtained from an adult in good health. The CDR3 runs from the conserved cysteine through the conserved F or W. D genes are given only for firm matches. The size of a clone is reported for some rows only, either as once, few or many, or as a class for expanded clones.

D gene: TRBD1; J gene: TRBJ2-7; V gene: TRBV6-5; clone size: -; CDR3 DNA: TGTGCCGGACAGGGGGCCTACGAGCAGTACTTC; CDR3 protein: CAGQGAYEQYF
D gene: TRBD1; J gene: TRBJ1-1; V gene: TRBV19; clone size: -; CDR3 DNA: TGTGCCAGTAAGGGAGGGGACAGACTGAACACTGAAGCTTTCTTT; CDR3 protein: CASKGGDRLNTEAFF
D gene: TRBD2; J gene: TRBJ2-3; V gene: TRBV28; clone size: few; CDR3 DNA: TGTGCCAGCAGTACTAGCGGGGGGCTGGCAGATACGCAGTATTTT; CDR3 protein: CASSTSGGLADTQYF
D gene: TRBD2; J gene: TRBJ2-1; V gene: TRBV5-4; clone size: -; CDR3 DNA: TGTGCCAGTGGACTAGCGGGGGGCGGTGAGCAGTTCTTC; CDR3 protein: CASGLAGGGEQFF
D gene: TRBD2; J gene: TRBJ2-7; V gene: TRBV5-1; clone size: -; CDR3 DNA: TGCGCCAGCAGCCTAAGCAATAGCGGGGGAGCGACCTACGAGCAGTACTTC; CDR3 protein: CASSLSNSGGATYEQYF
D gene: -; J gene: TRBJ2-1; V gene: TRBV4-1; clone size: -; CDR3 DNA: TGCGCCAGCAGCCAAACCGGGACGGCGTACAATGAGCAGTTCTTC; CDR3 protein: CASSQTGTAYNEQFF
D gene: -; J gene: TRBJ2-3; V gene: TRBV5-6; clone size: -; CDR3 DNA: TGTGCCAGCTATGTAGGGGGTGGGGATACGCAGTATTTT; CDR3 protein: CASYVGGGDTQYF
D gene: -; J gene: TRBJ1-2; V gene: TRBV7-8; clone size: -; CDR3 DNA: TGTGCCAGCAGCAAAGGACGGGCGGGAGGCTACACCTTC; CDR3 protein: CASSKGRAGGYTF
D gene: -; J gene: TRBJ2-2; V gene: TRBV5-1; clone size: -; CDR3 DNA: TGCGCCAGCAGCTTGTCGCGCGGGGGCGTAGGCACCGGGGAGCTGTTTTTT; CDR3 protein: CASSLSRGGVGTGELFF
D gene: -; J gene: TRBJ1-3; V gene: TRBV7-2; clone size: -; CDR3 DNA: TGTGCCAGCAGCTTAGCGCCGAGGGGAACTGGAAACACCATATATTTT; CDR3 protein: CASSLAPRGTGNTIYF
D gene: -; J gene: TRBJ1-1; V gene: TRBV29-1; clone size: -; CDR3 DNA: TGCAGCGTCGAGGGGGGGGGCCCCAGAGGTTTCTTT; CDR3 protein: CSVEGGGPRGFF
D gene: TRBD1; J gene: TRBJ1-2; V gene: TRBV7-9; clone size: few; CDR3 DNA: TGTGCCAGCAGCCCAGGACAGGGAGCGCGCTTTGGCTACACCTTC; CDR3 protein: CASSPGQGARFGYTF
D gene: TRBD1; J gene: TRBJ1-2; V gene: TRBV9; clone size: once; CDR3 DNA: TGTGCCAGCAGCTCAAACCCGGACAGGGGGCAACCCTACACCTTC; CDR3 protein: CASSSNPDRGQPYTF